Below are 20 T cell receptor beta chains sequenced from a single sample in a study of shared clonotypes between healthy human individuals. Here immunoSEQ multiplex PCR was the method, and the copy in TCRdb shows in-frame clones only, minus some. The sample includes 550,000 to 800,000 clones, around two thirds of them seen just once. The sequenced sample was memory CD4+ T cells sorted from blood. Stated subset: CD45RA-negative fraction. The receptors derive from a woman aged 30 to 39 in good health.

This chain connects TRBV18 to TRBJ2-5; the match to TRBD2 covers 7 bases. Germline V gene lookup returns CDR1 KGHSH and CDR2 LQKENI. This CDR3 spans 15 amino acids. The trim removed 2 bases at V and 4 bases at J, leaving 7 bases unmatched. The CDR3 loop reads CASSPGAGARETQYF. As DNA, the CDR3 is TGTGCCAGCTCACCAGGGGCGGGAGCTCGAGAGACCCAGTACTTC.

This clone was picked up a small number of times. CDR3 sequence: CASSEDRVLEQYF. Here the CDR3 DNA reads TGTGCCAGCAGTGAGGACAGGGTTCTCGAGCAGTACTTC. The chain carries TRBV25-1 and TRBJ2-7; 8 bases map to TRBD1. The CDR3 contains 13 residues. The germline gives CDR1 MGHDK, CDR2 SYGVNS. V gave up 3 bases and J gave up 6 bases; unmatched junction bases: 4.

This chain links TRBV5-5 with TRBJ1-2; 7 bases line up with TRBD1. Trimming at V came to 1 base and at J to 7 bases, leaving 7 bases not matched to a gene. The germline CDR1 and CDR2 sequences are SGHKS and YYEKEE (reference sequence). There are 14 residues in the CDR3. CDR3 region: CASSLSTQGGGYTF. The CDR3 DNA follows: TGTGCCAGCAGCTTGTCGACGCAGGGGGGTGGCTACACCTTC.

This chain connects TRBV5-1 to TRBJ2-3; D tentatively fits TRBD1 or TRBD2 (5 bases each). Germline CDR1 SGHRS, CDR2 YFSETQ. The CDR3 has 14 residues. Trimming took off 7 bases at V and 3 bases at J, with 15 bases between the two ends. The CDR3, as DNA: TGCGCCAGCTCGATGGGGACCTTAACAGATACGCAGTATTTT. Its protein is CASSMGTLTDTQYF.

This clone was counted many times. At the DNA level, this CDR3 is encoded by other sequences in the same sample as well. This chain joins TRBV11-2 and TRBJ1-5, with TRBD1 as a possible D gene (6 bases). The CDR3 has 13 amino acids. Germline CDR1 SGHAT, CDR2 FQNNGV. Deletions cut 5 bases from V and 7 bases from J, with 12 bases between. The CDR3 nucleotides read TGTGCCAGCAGCCCCGGTGGGGGCCAGCCCCAGCATTTT. This sequence encodes CASSPGGGQPQHF.

The rearrangement links TRBV7-9 to TRBJ2-5; D is possibly TRBD1 (6 bases). Germline CDR1 and CDR2: SEHNR and FQNEAQ (reference sequence). The CDR3 spans 17 residues. Trimming shortened V by 5 bases and J by 3 bases, and 22 bases separated the two germline ends. CDR3 protein: CASSDGQLGPGKETQYF. In DNA, the CDR3 is TGTGCCAGCAGCGACGGACAGTTGGGACCGGGGAAAGAGACCCAGTACTTC.

The chain links TRBV5-8 to TRBJ2-7, with D unresolved. Germline values: CDR1 SGHTS, CDR2 YDEGEE. This CDR3 is 16 amino acids long. Trimming left V 2 bases short and J 0 bases short, with 15 bases between. The CDR3: CASSFRLGLGSYEQYF. For the CDR3, the DNA is TGTGCCAGCAGCTTCCGGTTGGGCTTGGGCTCCTACGAGCAGTACTTC.

The rearrangement links TRBV19 to TRBJ2-5; D perhaps matches TRBD1 (6 bases). The CDR3 runs 17 residues. CDR1 is LNHDA and CDR2 is SQIVND in the germline V gene (reference sequence). V gave up 4 bases and J gave up 0 bases, with 18 bases separating them. The CDR3 sequence: CASSKSSRGSYQETQYF. In DNA, the CDR3 is TGTGCCAGTAGTAAGTCGTCGAGGGGGTCGTACCAAGAGACCCAGTACTTC.

A note on this clone: Possible read error: a much larger clone is one base away. The sample contains more than one DNA sequence encoding this CDR3. This CDR3 reads CASSFKPNNQPQHF. The CDR3 coding sequence is TGTGCCAGCAGCTTTAAACCTAACAATCAGCCCCAGCATTTT. The J gene is TRBJ1-5, the V gene TRBV7-2; D ambiguous. Germline lookup yields CDR1 SGHTA and CDR2 FQGNSA. The CDR3 is 14 residues long. Trimming stripped 3 bases from V and 3 bases from J, with 9 bases between.

This chain connects TRBV11-2 to TRBJ2-3, with TRBD2 identical over 7 bases. The CDR3 loop spans 16 amino acids. Trimming took 5 bases from V and 5 from J; bases not matched to a gene: 13. Per the germline V gene, CDR1 is SGHAT and CDR2 is FQNNGV. CDR3 coding DNA: TGTGCCAGCAGCGCCCGAACTAGACTAGCTTTAGATACGCAGTATTTT. Its protein product is CASSARTRLALDTQYF.

This clone occurred a few times. J is TRBJ1-1 and V is TRBV7-8; D is uncertain. V lost 4 bases and J lost 5, with 17 bases in between. The germline V gene has CDR1 SGHVS and CDR2 FQNEAQ. CDR3 length: 15 amino acids. The CDR3 is CASSSSTGRRTEAFF. CDR3 nucleotides: TGTGCCAGCAGCTCCTCGACGGGGAGGAGGACTGAAGCTTTCTTT.

The CDR3 region is CASSEYVGSEQYF. DNA for the CDR3: TGTGCCAGCAGTGAATATGTAGGGAGCGAGCAGTACTTC. The chain carries TRBV25-1 and TRBJ2-7, with TRBD2 as a possible D gene (5 bases). CDR1 is MGHDK, CDR2 SYGVNS, per germline. The CDR3 is 13 amino acids. The V end lost 0 bases, the J end lost 6 bases, and 9 bases lay between the germline ends.

With regard to this clone: Other nucleotide sequences in the sample specify the same CDR3. J is TRBJ1-4 and V is TRBV5-1; the D gene is possibly TRBD1 (6 bases). Between the trimmed V and J ends, which lost 1 base and 7 bases, there was a span of 11 bases. CDR1 is SGHRS and CDR2 is YFSETQ in the germline V gene. CDR3 length: 14 residues. CDR3 sequence reads: CASSLRQGSEKLFF. The CDR3 DNA sequence: TGCGCCAGCAGCTTGCGTCAGGGGAGTGAAAAACTGTTTTTT.

This clone was recorded a few times. The V call is TRBV7-3, the J call TRBJ1-1; D might be TRBD1 (5 bases). The V and J ends lost 5 bases and 5 bases respectively, with 12 bases between them. The CDR3 runs to 13 residues. Per the germline V gene, CDR1 is SGHTA and CDR2 is FQGTGA. The CDR3 bases are TGTGCCAGCAGCCCAGCGGAGGGGACTGAAGCTTTCTTT. Translating gives CASSPAEGTEAFF.

This chain connects TRBV29-1 to TRBJ1-1; possibly TRBD1 for D (5 bases). The CDR3 length is 12 residues. Trimming shortened V by 3 bases and J by 4 bases, and 9 bases separated the two germline ends. Germline loops: CDR1 SQVTM, CDR2 ANQGSEA. The DNA of the CDR3 is TGCAGCGTTGAGGGGGTGGCCACTGAAGCTTTCTTT. Protein product: CSVEGVATEAFF. The variable domain in full, with the rest retrieved from reference TRBV29-1 and TRBJ1-1, is SAVISQKPSRDICQRGTSLTIQCQVDSQVTMMFWYRQQPGQSLTLIATANQGSEATYESGFVIDKFPISRPNLTFSTLTVSNMSPEDSSIYLCSVEGVATEAFFGQGTRLTVV.

V is TRBV30 and J is TRBJ1-5, with TRBD1 matching over 7 bases. The CDR3 runs to 15 residues. Unmatched junction bases numbered 10, after V lost 3 bases and J lost 5 bases. The germline gives CDR1 GTSNPN, CDR2 SVGIG (reference sequence). This chain's CDR3 is CAWSQLGQSYQPQHF. The CDR3 DNA reads as TGTGCCTGGAGCCAACTGGGACAGTCTTATCAGCCCCAGCATTTT.

The genes are TRBV5-1 and TRBJ1-2, with 12 positions matching TRBD1. Trimming removed 1 base from V and 8 bases from J; junction bases left unmatched: 6. The CDR3 totals 15 residues. Germline V gene data show CDR1 as SGHRS and CDR2 as YFSETQ. The CDR3 is CASSLYLGQGAGYTF. The CDR3 bases are TGCGCCAGCAGCTTGTATCTGGGACAGGGGGCCGGCTACACCTTC.

The J gene is TRBJ2-3, the V gene TRBV28, with TRBD2 matching 8 bases. Germline V CDR1 and CDR2: MDHEN, SYDVKM. The CDR3 consists of 16 residues. The trim removed 6 bases at V and 0 bases at J, leaving 8 bases unmatched. CDR3: CASSRTSGGSTDTQYF. The CDR3 bases are TGTGCCAGCAGCCGAACTAGCGGAGGCAGCACAGATACGCAGTATTTT. The full variable domain, rest sourced from reference TRBV28 and TRBJ2-3, is DVKVTQSSRYLVKRTGEKVFLECVQDMDHENMFWYRQDPGLGLRLIYFSYDVKMKEKGDIPEGYSVSREKKERFSLILESASTNQTSMYLCASSRTSGGSTDTQYFGPGTRLTVL.

Concerning this clone itself: A read error may explain this, as a much larger clone is one base away. The chain joins TRBV11-2 to TRBJ2-5; D perhaps matches TRBD2 (6 bases). Germline CDR1 and CDR2: SGHAT and FQNNGV. This CDR3 contains 13 residues. CDR3 loop: CASSRGLQGTQYF. In nucleotides, the CDR3 is TGTGCCAGCAGCCGGGGACTTCAAGGGACCCAGTACTTC.

The V and J genes are TRBV5-1 and TRBJ2-1, with D perhaps TRBD1 or TRBD2 (5 bases each). This CDR3 spans 15 amino acids. Trimming left V 3 bases short and J 5 bases short, with 15 bases between. Germline CDR1 SGHRS, CDR2 YFSETQ. CDR3 residues: CASSSDWGSNNEQFF. The DNA for the CDR3 is TGCGCCAGCAGCTCAGATTGGGGGAGTAACAATGAGCAGTTCTTC.